This TCR beta chain was identified in a study of CD8 T cells in Susac syndrome. High-throughput TCR beta sequencing covered peripheral CD8+ and CD4+ T cells. The germline V gene has CDR1 DFQATT and CDR2 SNEGSKA (reference sequence). V lost 0 bases to trimming and J lost 2 bases, with 12 bases between them. This CDR3 spans 15 amino acids. An amount of RNA that ranged from roughly 0.5 to 1 ug was reverse transcribed with random hexamers. immunoSEQ multiplex PCR amplified TCR beta CDR3 across 54 Vbeta, 13 Jbeta. TCRdb reprocessed the immunoSEQ multiplex PCR reads with MiXCR, giving one entry per CDR3 protein. The sample lists nearly 200,000 distinct CDR3 sequences; nearly 95% were seen once.

This TCR came from a human donor with multiple sclerosis. The rearrangement joins TRBV20-1 to TRBJ2-3; the D is unclear. Sequencing used CD4+ T cells from PBMCs. The CDR3 sequence is CSARDVGIPTDTQYF. In DNA form, the CDR3 reads TGCAGTGCTAGAGATGTAGGGATTCCCACAGATACGCAGTATTTT.